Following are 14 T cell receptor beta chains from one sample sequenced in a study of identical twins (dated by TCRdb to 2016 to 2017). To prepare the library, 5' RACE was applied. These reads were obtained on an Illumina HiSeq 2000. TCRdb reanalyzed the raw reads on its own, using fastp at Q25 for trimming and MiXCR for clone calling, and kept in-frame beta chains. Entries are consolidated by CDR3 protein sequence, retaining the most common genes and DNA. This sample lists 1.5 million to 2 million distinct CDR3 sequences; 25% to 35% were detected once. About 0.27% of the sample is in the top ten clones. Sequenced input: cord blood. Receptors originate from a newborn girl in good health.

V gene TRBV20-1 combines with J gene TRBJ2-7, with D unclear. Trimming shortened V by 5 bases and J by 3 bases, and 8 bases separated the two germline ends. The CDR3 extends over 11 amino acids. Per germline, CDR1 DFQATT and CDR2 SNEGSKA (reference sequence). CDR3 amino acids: CSASYFYEQYF. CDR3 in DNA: TGCAGTGCTTCCTACTTCTACGAGCAGTACTTC.

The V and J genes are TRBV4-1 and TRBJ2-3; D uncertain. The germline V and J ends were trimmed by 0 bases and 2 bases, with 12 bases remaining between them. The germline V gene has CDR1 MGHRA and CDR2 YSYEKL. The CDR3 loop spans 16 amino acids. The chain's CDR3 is CASSQDKERYTDTQYF. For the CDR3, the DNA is TGCGCCAGCAGCCAAGACAAGGAGCGATACACAGATACGCAGTATTTT.

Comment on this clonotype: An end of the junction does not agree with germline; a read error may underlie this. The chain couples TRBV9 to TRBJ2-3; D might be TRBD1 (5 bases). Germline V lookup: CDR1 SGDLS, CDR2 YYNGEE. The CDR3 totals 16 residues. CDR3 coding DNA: TGTGCCAGCAGCGTAAGGGGTGGGCCTCGCACAGATACGCAGTCTTTT. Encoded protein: CASSVRGGPRTDTQSF.

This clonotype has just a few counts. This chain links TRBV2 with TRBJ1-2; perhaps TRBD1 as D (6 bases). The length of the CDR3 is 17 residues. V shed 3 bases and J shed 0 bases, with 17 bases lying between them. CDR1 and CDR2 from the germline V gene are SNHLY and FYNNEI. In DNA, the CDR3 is TGTGCCAGCAGTGAGGATGCGGGACACCCTGCTAACTATGGCTACACCTTC. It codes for CASSEDAGHPANYGYTF.

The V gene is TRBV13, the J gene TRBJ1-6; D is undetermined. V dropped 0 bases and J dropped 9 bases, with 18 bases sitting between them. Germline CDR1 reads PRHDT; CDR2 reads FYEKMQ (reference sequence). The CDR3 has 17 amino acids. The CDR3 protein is CASSLGRLGSLASPLHF. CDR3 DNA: TGTGCCAGCAGCTTAGGGAGGTTAGGGTCGTTGGCTTCACCCCTCCACTTT.

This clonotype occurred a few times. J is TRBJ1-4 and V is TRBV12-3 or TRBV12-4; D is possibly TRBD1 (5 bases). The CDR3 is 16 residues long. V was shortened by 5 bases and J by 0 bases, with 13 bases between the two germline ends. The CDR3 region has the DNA TGTGCCAGCAGTCCCAAACGACAGTCAACTAATGAAAAACTGTTTTTT. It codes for CASSPKRQSTNEKLFF.

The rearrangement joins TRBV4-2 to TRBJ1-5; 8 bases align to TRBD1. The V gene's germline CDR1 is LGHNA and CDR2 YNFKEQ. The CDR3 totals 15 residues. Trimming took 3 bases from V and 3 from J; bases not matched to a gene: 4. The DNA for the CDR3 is TGTGCCAGCAGCCAGCTGGACAGGGCCAATCAGCCCCAGCATTTT. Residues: CASSQLDRANQPQHF.

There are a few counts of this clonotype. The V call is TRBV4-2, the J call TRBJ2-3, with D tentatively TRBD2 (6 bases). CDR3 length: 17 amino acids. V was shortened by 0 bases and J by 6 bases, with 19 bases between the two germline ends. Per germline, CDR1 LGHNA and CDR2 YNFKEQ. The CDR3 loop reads CASSQDRGLPKGDTQYF. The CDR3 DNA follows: TGTGCCAGCAGCCAAGACCGGGGACTCCCCAAGGGGGATACGCAGTATTTT.

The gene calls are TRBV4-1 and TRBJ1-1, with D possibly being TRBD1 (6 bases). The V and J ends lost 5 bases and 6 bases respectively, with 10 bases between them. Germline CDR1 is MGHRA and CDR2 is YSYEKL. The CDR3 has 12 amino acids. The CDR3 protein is CASSEGDAEAFF. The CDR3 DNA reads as TGCGCCAGCAGCGAGGGGGACGCTGAAGCTTTCTTT.

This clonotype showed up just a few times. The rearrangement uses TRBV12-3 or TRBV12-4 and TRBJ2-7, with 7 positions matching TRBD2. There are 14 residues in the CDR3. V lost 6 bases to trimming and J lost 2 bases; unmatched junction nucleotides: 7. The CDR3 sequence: CASSYGGVTYEQYF. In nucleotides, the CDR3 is TGTGCCAGCAGCTATGGGGGGGTTACCTACGAGCAGTACTTC.

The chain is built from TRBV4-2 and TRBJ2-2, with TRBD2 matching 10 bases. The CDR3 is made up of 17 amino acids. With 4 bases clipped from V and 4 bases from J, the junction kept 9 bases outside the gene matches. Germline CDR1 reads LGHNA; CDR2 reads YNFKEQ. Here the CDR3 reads CASSPTTGLATTGELFF. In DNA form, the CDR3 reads TGTGCCAGCAGCCCCACAACGGGACTAGCGACCACCGGGGAGCTGTTTTTT.

The CDR3 spells CASRGPTYNEQFF. The CDR3 bases are TGTGCCAGCAGGGGGCCCACCTACAATGAGCAGTTCTTC. The J gene is TRBJ2-1, the V gene TRBV28, with D perhaps matching TRBD1 (5 bases). CDR1 MDHEN and CDR2 SYDVKM come from the germline V gene. V was cut by 6 bases and J by 2 bases, with 8 bases left in between. This CDR3 has 13 amino acids. Drawing the rest from reference TRBV28 and TRBJ2-1, the complete variable domain is DVKVTQSSRYLVKRTGEKVFLECVQDMDHENMFWYRQDPGLGLRLIYFSYDVKMKEKGDIPEGYSVSREKKERFSLILESASTNQTSMYLCASRGPTYNEQFFGPGTRLTVL.

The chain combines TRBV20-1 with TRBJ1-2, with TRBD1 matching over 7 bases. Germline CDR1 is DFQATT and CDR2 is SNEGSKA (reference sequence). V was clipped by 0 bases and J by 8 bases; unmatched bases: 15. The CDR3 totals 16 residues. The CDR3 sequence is CSARDLGTAGLRGYTF. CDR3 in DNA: TGCAGTGCTAGAGATTTGGGGACAGCGGGACTCCGCGGCTACACCTTC.

The DNA of the CDR3 is TGTGCCAGCAGGGCAGGGGATCGGACCGGGGAGCTGTTTTTT. Its translation: CASRAGDRTGELFF. The chain carries TRBV2 and TRBJ2-2; a possible D gene is TRBD1 (6 bases). CDR3 length equals 14 residues. The germline V gene encodes CDR1 SNHLY and CDR2 FYNNEI. The V gene lost 6 bases and the J gene lost 5 bases, with 13 bases spanning the gap.